The entry that follows covers one T cell receptor beta chain sequence. The data originate from a study of cytomegalovirus exposure and HLA in healthy donors. V shed 7 bases and J 1 base; nucleotides not matched to a gene: 6. Germline loops: CDR1 MNHEY, CDR2 SMNVEV (reference sequence). The CDR3 extends over 15 amino acids. The PCR used 60 Vbeta and 13 Jbeta primers. Clones were sequenced by immunoSEQ multiplex PCR, and TCRdb holds only the in-frame ones, with some missing. The sample contains 75,000 to 80,000 clones, 78% of which appear only once. The receptor was derived from a woman in her thirties or forties in good health and CMV-seropositive. Sequenced material: PBMCs. The rearrangement links TRBV27 to TRBJ2-1; 8 positions agree with TRBD2. The CDR3 region has the DNA TGTGCCAGCAACCCCCGGGGGGGGTCCTACAATGAGCAGTTCTTC. It encodes CASNPRGGSYNEQFF.